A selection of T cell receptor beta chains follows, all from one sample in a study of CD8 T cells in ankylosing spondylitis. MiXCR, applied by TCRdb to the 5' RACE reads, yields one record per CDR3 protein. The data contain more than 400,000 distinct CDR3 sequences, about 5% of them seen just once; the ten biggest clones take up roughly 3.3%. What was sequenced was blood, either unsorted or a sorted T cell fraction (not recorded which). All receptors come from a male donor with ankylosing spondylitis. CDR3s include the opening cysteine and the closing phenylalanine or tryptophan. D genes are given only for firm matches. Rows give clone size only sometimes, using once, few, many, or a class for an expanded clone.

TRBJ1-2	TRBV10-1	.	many	TGCGCCAGCAGCCATACACCCACCCAAGGCTACACCTTC	CASSHTPTQGYTF
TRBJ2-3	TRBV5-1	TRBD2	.	TGCGCCAGCAGCTTGGTTCCACTAGCGGGAGGATCAGATACGCAGTATTTT	CASSLVPLAGGSDTQYF
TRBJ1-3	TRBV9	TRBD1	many	TGTGCCAGCAGCGTTCCGGGACAGGGTGGGGACACCATATATTTT	CASSVPGQGGDTIYF
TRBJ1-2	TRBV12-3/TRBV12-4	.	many	TGTGCCAGCAGCCCCAAGGCGGTCTTC	CASSPKAVF
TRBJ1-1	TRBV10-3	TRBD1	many	TGTGCCATCAGTGAGTCTGACAGGGGTAACACTGAAGCTTTCTTT	CAISESDRGNTEAFF
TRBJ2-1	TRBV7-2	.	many	TGTGCCAGCAGCTTTAGTCACAATGAGCAGTTCTTC	CASSFSHNEQFF
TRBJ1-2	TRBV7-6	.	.	TGTGCCAGCAGCCGGGGGGAGTTCTATGGCTACACCTTC	CASSRGEFYGYTF
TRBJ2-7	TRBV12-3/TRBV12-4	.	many	TGTGCCAGCAGCCCAGGGGGGATCGGAAACGAGCAGTACTTC	CASSPGGIGNEQYF
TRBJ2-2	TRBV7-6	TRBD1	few	TGTGCCAGCAGCTTTCCGGGACAGGGAGGCACCGGGGAGCTGTTTTTT	CASSFPGQGGTGELFF
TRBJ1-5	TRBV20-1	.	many	TGCAGTGCTAGTGTTCAGGGAAGGGGCAATCAGCCCCAGCATTTT	CSASVQGRGNQPQHF
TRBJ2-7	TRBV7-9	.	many	TGTGCCAGCGGGGCAGGAGTAGATAGCTCCTACGAGCAGTACTTC	CASGAGVDSSYEQYF
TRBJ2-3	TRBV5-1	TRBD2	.	TGCGCCAGCAGCCCAGAATCGGGACTAGCAGGTTCAGATACGCAGTATTTT	CASSPESGLAGSDTQYF
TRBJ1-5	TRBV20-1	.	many	TGCAGTGCTAGAGCTGTGTCAGGTGGGGGACCCCAGCATTTT	CSARAVSGGGPQHF
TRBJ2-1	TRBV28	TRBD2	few	TGTGCCAGCAGTTTCCGTAGCGGGAGCCCCTACAATGAGCAGTTCTTC	CASSFRSGSPYNEQFF
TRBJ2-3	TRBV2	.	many	TGTGCCAGCAGGTGGGACTCCCGCGGGACTAGCACAGATACGCAGTATTTT	CASRWDSRGTSTDTQYF
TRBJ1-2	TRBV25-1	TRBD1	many	TGTGCCAGCAGTGATCCGGACAGGGACTATGGCTACACCTTC	CASSDPDRDYGYTF
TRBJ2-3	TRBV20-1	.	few	TGCACCGTTGACAGGACAGATACGCAGTATTTT	CTVDRTDTQYF
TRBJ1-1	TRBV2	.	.	TGTGCCAGCAGTCAAGGTTGGGAGAACACTGAAGCTTTCTTT	CASSQGWENTEAFF
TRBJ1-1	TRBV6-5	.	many	TGTGCCAGCAGTTACTCGGGGGTTGGCACTGAAGCTTTCTTT	CASSYSGVGTEAFF
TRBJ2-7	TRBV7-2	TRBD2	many	TGTGCCAGCAGCTTAGAAGTTAGCGGGACTCTCGGGGAGCAGTACTTC	CASSLEVSGTLGEQYF
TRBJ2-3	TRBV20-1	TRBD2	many	TGCAGTAGCCTAGCGGGGGCTCTCACAGATACGCAGTATTTT	CSSLAGALTDTQYF
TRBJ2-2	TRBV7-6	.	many	TGTGCCAGCAGCTTAATGGGGGCGCGATCCGGGGAGCTGTTTTTT	CASSLMGARSGELFF
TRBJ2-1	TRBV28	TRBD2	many	TGTGCCAGCATACCCCCGACTAGCGGGAACAATGAGCAGTTCTTC	CASIPPTSGNNEQFF
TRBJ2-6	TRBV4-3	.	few	TGCGCCAGCAGCCAAGAAAACGGGGCTGGGGCCAACGTCCTGACTTTC	CASSQENGAGANVLTF
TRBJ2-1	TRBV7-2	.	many	TGTGCCAGCAGCCGTTACGCGGGCTCCTACAATGAGCAGTTCTTC	CASSRYAGSYNEQFF
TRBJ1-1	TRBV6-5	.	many	TGTGCCAGCAGTTCAAGACGCGGGACACCCCAGCCGAACACTGAAGCTTTCTTT	CASSSRRGTPQPNTEAFF
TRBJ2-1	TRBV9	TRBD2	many	TGTGCCAGCACCTCTGGGACTAGCGGGAGATCGTACAATGAGCAGTTCTTC	CASTSGTSGRSYNEQFF
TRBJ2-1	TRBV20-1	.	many	TGCAGTGCTACCGGACCCGTAAAGCGGAGAGACAATGAGCAGTTCTTC	CSATGPVKRRDNEQFF
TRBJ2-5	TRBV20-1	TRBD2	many	TGCAGTGCCCGGCTAGCGGGGGTTCGGGAGACCCAGTACTTC	CSARLAGVRETQYF
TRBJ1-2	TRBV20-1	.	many	TGCAGTGCTAGGCGCATCAGGGAGGCTAACTATGGCTACACCTTC	CSARRIREANYGYTF
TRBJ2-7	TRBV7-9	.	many	TGTGCCAGCAGCCCCTACCCTCACGAGCAGTACTTC	CASSPYPHEQYF
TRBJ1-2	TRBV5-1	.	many	TGCGCCAGCAGCCCGACGGTAAACTATGGCTACACCTTC	CASSPTVNYGYTF
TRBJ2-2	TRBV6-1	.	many	TGTGCCAGCAGTCCCTTCCGGGGGCTGGGGACCGGGGAGCTGTTTTTT	CASSPFRGLGTGELFF
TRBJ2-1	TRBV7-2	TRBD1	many	TGTGCCAGCAGCTTTCGGACAGGTTCATCCTACAATGAGCAGTTCTTC	CASSFRTGSSYNEQFF
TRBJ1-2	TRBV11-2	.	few	TGTGCCAGCAGCTCTTTGATCAGGGTCCCGTATGGCTACACCTTC	CASSSLIRVPYGYTF
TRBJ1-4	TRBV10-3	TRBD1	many	TGTGCCATCAGTACAGGGGCCACTAATGAAAAACTGTTTTTT	CAISTGATNEKLFF
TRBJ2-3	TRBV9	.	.	TGTGCCAGCAGCGTAGTTAACGGATATGTTGCAGATACGCAGTATTTT	CASSVVNGYVADTQYF
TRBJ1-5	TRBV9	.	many	TGTGCCAGCAGCGTTGACAGCGATCAGCCCCAGCATTTT	CASSVDSDQPQHF
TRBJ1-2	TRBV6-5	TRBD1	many	TGTGCCAGCAGTAGGGGACAGGGGGGCTACACCTTC	CASSRGQGGYTF
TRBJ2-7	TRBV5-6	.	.	TGTGCCAGCAGCTTGACTAGACCCTACGAGCAGTACTTC	CASSLTRPYEQYF